This T cell receptor (beta chain) was identified in a study of blood T cell repertoires in COVID-19. Generated by immunoSEQ multiplex PCR, the TCRdb table keeps only in-frame clones and is missing some. The profile covers 100,000 to 150,000 clones, with 87% appearing a single time and about 2.5% taken by the ten largest. Trimming took 7 bases from V and 4 from J, leaving 14 bases between them. Germline V CDR1 and CDR2: SGHTA, FQGNSA. CDR3 length equals 13 residues. The source is a man aged 50-59 years with active COVID-19. This chain joins TRBV7-2 and TRBJ2-7, with TRBD2 as a possible D gene (5 bases). The sample taken for sequencing was peripheral blood. CDR3 DNA sequence: TGTGCCAGCACCTCATCGGGGTTTTACGAGCAGTACTTC. This codes for CASTSSGFYEQYF.